This is a list of T cell receptor beta chains from one sample in a study of cytomegalovirus exposure and HLA in healthy donors. The assay was immunoSEQ multiplex PCR, and TCRdb's table has in-frame clones only and misses some. The sample holds about 99,000 clones, around 61% seen once. Sequenced sample: PBMCs. The receptors were sampled from a woman aged 45-60 years in good health and CMV-seronegative. Each CDR3 is given without its conserved first and last residue. The size entry is marked missing in some rows and otherwise reads once, few, many or a size class.

size	V	J	CDR3
-	TRBV25-1	TRBJ2-7	ASSESDRVSEQY
-	TRBV5-4	TRBJ1-1	ASSYKGGTEAF
-	TRBV2	TRBJ2-7	ASSSTGGSYEQY
-	TRBV28	-	ASSLGLAGVYEQY
once	TRBV7-8	TRBJ1-6	ASSLRDSHNSPLH
-	TRBV28	TRBJ2-2	ASSNGDRPGELF
-	TRBV28	TRBJ2-1	ASSLSDSSYNEQF
-	TRBV30	TRBJ1-2	AWSTTGTGGPSGYT
-	TRBV11-3	TRBJ2-7	ASSYRRDRGYEQY
few	TRBV28	TRBJ1-5	ASSGGGTGNQPRH
-	TRBV7-9	TRBJ2-1	ASSVFRSQNEQF
-	TRBV5-6	TRBJ2-7	ASSKAGGEQY
-	TRBV18	TRBJ1-3	ASSTNGLSSGNTIY
-	TRBV6-5	TRBJ1-2	ASSQGDYGYT
-	TRBV18	TRBJ1-6	ASSPEFQGDSPLH
-	TRBV30	TRBJ1-6	AWSVLQGYEPLH
-	TRBV5-1	TRBJ1-1	ASSLGARVPNTEAF
-	TRBV27	TRBJ2-7	ASSSGLLTSYEQY
-	TRBV7-9	TRBJ2-2	ASSWYRDRNTGELF
-	TRBV28	TRBJ2-7	ASSEYRVPYEQY
-	TRBV7-7	TRBJ2-3	ASSLSPNTDTQY
-	TRBV4-1	TRBJ2-3	ASSQRDTQY